The sequence of this T cell receptor beta chain was determined in a study of T cell changes during pregnancy in multiple sclerosis. Using immunoSEQ multiplex PCR, the repertoire was profiled, and TCRdb retains in-frame clones only, with some absent. The table lists about 48,000 clones, just over 85% of them singletons. The ends lost 4 bases at V and 5 bases at J; junction bases unmatched: 5. CDR3 length: 13 residues. Germline loops: CDR1 SQVTM, CDR2 ANQGSEA. The chain recombines TRBV29-1 with TRBJ2-5, with TRBD1 identical over 9 bases. The sequences come from CD4+ T cells from peripheral blood mononuclear cells, collected in the second trimester of pregnancy. This TCR was recovered from a female donor with multiple sclerosis, enrolled in a pregnancy study. The CDR3 spells CSVVQGAGETQYF. The CDR3 nucleotides are TGCAGCGTTGTACAGGGGGCAGGTGAGACCCAGTACTTC.